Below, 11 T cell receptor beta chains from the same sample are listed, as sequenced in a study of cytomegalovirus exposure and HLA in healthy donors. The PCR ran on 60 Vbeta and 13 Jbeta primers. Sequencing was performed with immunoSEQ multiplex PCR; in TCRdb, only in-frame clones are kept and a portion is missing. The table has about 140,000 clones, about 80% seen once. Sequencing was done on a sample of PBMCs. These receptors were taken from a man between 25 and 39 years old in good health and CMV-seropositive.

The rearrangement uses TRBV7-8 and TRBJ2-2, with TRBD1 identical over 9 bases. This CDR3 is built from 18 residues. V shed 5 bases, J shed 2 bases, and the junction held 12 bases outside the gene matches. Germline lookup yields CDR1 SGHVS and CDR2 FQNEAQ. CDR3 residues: CASSDHYRGRGNTGELFF. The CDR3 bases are TGTGCCAGCAGCGATCATTACAGGGGGCGCGGCAACACCGGGGAGCTGTTTTTT. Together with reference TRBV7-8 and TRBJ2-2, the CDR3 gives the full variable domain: GAGVSQSPRYKVAKRGQDVALRCDPISGHVSLFWYQQALGQGPEFLTYFQNEAQLDKSGLPSDRFFAERPEGSVSTLKIQRTQQEDSAVYLCASSDHYRGRGNTGELFFGEGSRLTVL.

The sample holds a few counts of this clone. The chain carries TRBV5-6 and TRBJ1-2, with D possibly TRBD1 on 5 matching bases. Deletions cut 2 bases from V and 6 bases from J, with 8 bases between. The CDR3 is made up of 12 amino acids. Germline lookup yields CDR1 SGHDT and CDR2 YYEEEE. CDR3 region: CASSFRANGYTF. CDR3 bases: TGTGCCAGCAGCTTCAGGGCCAATGGCTACACCTTC.

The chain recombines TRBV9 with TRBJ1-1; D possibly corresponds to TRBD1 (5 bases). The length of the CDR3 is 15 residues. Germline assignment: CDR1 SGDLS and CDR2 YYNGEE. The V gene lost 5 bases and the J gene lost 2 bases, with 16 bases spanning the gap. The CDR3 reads CASSRDLQANTEAFF. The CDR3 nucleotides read TGTGCCAGCAGTCGAGATCTACAGGCCAACACTGAAGCTTTCTTT.

In DNA, the CDR3 is TGTGCCAGTAGTATGGTGGCGGGAGGGCTCGGCGAGCAGTACTTC. Residues: CASSMVAGGLGEQYF. The genes are TRBV19 and TRBJ2-7; 9 positions match TRBD2. Germline lookup yields CDR1 LNHDA and CDR2 SQIVND (reference sequence). The junction had 9 bases not matched to a gene; V was cut back by 3 bases and J by 6 bases. This CDR3 region has 15 residues.

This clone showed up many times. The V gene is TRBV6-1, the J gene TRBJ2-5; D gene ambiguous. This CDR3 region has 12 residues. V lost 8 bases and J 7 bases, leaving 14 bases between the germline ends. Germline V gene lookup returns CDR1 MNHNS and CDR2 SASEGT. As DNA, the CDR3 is TGTGCCAGCGAGGAAGGTTACGCGACCCAGTACTTC. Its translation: CASEEGYATQYF.

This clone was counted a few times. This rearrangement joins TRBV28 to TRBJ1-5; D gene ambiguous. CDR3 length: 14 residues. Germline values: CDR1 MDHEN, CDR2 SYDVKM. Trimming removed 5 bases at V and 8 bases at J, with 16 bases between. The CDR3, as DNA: TGTGCCAGCAGTCCAAGGACGGGATCGGAGCCCCAGCATTTT. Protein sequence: CASSPRTGSEPQHF.

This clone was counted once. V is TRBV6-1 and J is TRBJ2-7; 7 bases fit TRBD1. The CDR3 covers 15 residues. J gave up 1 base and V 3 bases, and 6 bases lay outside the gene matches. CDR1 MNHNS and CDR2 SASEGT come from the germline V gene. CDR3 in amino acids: CASSEGTGASYEQYF. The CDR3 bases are TGTGCCAGCAGTGAGGGAACAGGGGCGTCCTACGAGCAGTACTTC.

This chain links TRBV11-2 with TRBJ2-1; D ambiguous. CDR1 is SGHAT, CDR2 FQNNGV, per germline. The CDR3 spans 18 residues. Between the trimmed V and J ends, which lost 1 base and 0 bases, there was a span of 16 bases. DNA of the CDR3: TGTGCCAGCAGCTTAGTGGCGGTCCTTGAAAGCTCCTACAATGAGCAGTTCTTC. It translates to CASSLVAVLESSYNEQFF.

The CDR3 loop reads CASSIDREGGRTEAFF. The CDR3, as DNA: TGTGCCAGTAGTATAGATCGGGAGGGGGGACGAACTGAAGCTTTCTTT. The genes are TRBV19 and TRBJ1-1, with D maybe TRBD1 (6 bases). Deletions cut 0 bases from V and 5 bases from J, with 16 bases between. The CDR3 sequence is 16 residues long. Germline V gives CDR1 LNHDA, CDR2 SQIVND (reference sequence).

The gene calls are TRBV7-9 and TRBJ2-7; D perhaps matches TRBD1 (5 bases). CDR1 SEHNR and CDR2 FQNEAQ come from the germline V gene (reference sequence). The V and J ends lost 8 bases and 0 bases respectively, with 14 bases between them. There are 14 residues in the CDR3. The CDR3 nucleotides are TGTGCCAGCCAAAACTCCACAGGCTCCTACGAGCAGTACTTC. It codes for CASQNSTGSYEQYF.

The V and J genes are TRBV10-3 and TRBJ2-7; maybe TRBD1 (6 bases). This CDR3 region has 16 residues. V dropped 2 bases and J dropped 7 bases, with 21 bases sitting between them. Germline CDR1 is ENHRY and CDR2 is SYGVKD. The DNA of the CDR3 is TGTGCCATCAGTGAGAGTAAAGACAGGTCTTCGTGGGAGCAGTACTTC. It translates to CAISESKDRSSWEQYF.